This TCR beta chain was identified in a study of cytomegalovirus exposure and HLA in healthy donors. Details on this clone: Its antigen is as yet unknown.

Study-level findings and limits: It was assumed in the presence/absence analyses that sequencing depth was roughly uniform across donors. In a later analysis, HLA-C alleles had the fewest associated TCRs, DRB1 alleles the most. The productive fraction for most TCR beta V segments was about 87% or about 30% in an earlier analysis.

PCR amplification relied on 60 Vbeta primers (plus 13 Jbeta primers). Using immunoSEQ multiplex PCR, the repertoire was profiled, and TCRdb retains in-frame clones only, with some absent. The sample records some 150,000 clones, 80% being singletons. The germline V gene has CDR1 LNHDA and CDR2 SQIVND (reference sequence). Trimming removed 7 bases from V and 6 bases from J, with 19 bases in between. The CDR3 is 15 amino acids. The TCR was taken from a woman in her 30s in good health and CMV-seronegative. The chain recombines TRBV19 with TRBJ1-5, with D maybe TRBD1 (6 bases). The specimen was PBMCs. The CDR3: CASTTEGQFGQPQHF. CDR3 nucleotide sequence: TGTGCCAGTACGACCGAAGGACAGTTTGGTCAGCCCCAGCATTTT.